Reported below is one TCR beta chain. The antigen is not known. Germline CDR1 is GTSNPN and CDR2 is SVGIG (reference sequence). This CDR3 has 11 amino acids. V was clipped by 5 bases and J by 3 bases, with 8 bases between them. This entry comes from a study of cytomegalovirus exposure and HLA in healthy donors. Study information: HLA-typed donors were the source of about 85 million unique TCRs held in an early data release. Study observations and caveats: Near-uniform donor sequencing depth was presumed by presence/absence analyses.

PCR involved 60 Vbeta and 13 Jbeta primers. Data came from immunoSEQ multiplex PCR; TCRdb stores just in-frame clones and leaves some out. The table includes some 190,000 clones, around 82% detected once. The origin of this receptor is a man aged 18 to 29 in good health and CMV-seronegative. The chain links TRBV30 to TRBJ2-7; tentatively, D is TRBD1 (5 bases). The specimen sequenced was PBMCs. CDR3 in amino acids: CAWRDSYEQYF. In DNA, the CDR3 is TGTGCCTGGCGCGACAGCTACGAGCAGTACTTC.